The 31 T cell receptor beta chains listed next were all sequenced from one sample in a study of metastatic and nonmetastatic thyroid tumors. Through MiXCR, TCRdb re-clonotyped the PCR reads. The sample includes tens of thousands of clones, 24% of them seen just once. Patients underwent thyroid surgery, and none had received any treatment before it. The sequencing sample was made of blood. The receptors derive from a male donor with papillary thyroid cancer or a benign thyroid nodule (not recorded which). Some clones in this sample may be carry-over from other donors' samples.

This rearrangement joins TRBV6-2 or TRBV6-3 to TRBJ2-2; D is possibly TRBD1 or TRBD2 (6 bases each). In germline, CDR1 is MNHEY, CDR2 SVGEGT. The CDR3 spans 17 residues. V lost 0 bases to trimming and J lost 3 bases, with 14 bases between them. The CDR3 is CASSYSIQGGDTGELFF. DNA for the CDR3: TGTGCCAGCAGTTACTCGATACAGGGCGGGGACACCGGGGAGCTGTTTTTT.

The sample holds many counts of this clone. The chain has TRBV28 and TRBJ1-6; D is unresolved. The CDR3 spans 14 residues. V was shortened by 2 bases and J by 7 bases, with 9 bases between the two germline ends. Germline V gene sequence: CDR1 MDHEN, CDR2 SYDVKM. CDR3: CASSLPVSNSPLHF. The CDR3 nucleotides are TGTGCCAGCAGTTTACCGGTTTCAAATTCACCCCTCCACTTT.

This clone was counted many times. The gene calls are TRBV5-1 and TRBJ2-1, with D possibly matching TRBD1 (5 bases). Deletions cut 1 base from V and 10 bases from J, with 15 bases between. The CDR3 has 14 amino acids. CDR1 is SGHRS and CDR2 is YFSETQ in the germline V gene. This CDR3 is CASSLSKGYDEQFF. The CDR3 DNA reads TGCGCCAGCAGCTTGAGTAAGGGGTACGACGAGCAGTTCTTC.

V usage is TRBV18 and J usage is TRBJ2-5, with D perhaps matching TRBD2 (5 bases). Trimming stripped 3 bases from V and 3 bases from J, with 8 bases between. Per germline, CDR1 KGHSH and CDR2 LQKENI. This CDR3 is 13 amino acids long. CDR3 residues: CASSPWGEETQYF. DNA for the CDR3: TGTGCCAGCTCACCGTGGGGAGAAGAGACCCAGTACTTC.

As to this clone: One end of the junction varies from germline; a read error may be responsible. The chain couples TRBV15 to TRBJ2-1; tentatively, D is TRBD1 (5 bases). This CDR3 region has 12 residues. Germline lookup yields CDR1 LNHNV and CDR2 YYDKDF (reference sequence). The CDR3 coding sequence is TGTTCCACCAAAGACAGTTACAATGAGCATTTCTTC. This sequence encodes CSTKDSYNEHFF.

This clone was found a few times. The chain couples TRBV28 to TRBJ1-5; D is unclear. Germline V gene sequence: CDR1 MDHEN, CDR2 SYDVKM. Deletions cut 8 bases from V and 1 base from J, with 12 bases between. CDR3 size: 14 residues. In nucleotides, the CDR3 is TGTGCCAGCTTACCGCAGATAAGCAATCAGCCCCAGCATTTT. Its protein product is CASLPQISNQPQHF.

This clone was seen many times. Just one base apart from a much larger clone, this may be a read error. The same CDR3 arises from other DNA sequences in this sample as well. The CDR3 region is CASSLGTGSITTEAFF. Written as DNA, the CDR3 is TGCGCCAGCTCACTCGGGACAGGGAGTATCACTACTGAAGCTTTCTTT. The chain links TRBV18 to TRBJ1-1; TRBD1 matches at 9 bases. Germline CDR1 and CDR2: KGHSH and LQKENI. This CDR3 spans 16 amino acids.

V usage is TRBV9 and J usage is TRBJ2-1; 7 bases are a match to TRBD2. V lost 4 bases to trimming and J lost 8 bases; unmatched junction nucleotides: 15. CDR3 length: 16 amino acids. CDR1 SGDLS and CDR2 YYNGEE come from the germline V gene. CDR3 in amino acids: CASSPSARGSVYEQFF. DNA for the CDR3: TGTGCCAGCAGCCCCAGTGCGCGCGGGAGTGTCTATGAGCAGTTCTTC.

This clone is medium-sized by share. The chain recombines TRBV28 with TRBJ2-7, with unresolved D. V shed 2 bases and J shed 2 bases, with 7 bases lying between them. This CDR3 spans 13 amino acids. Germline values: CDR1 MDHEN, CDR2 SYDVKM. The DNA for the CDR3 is TGTGCCAGCAGTTTAGTCAGGCCCTACGAGCAGTACTTC. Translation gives CASSLVRPYEQYF.

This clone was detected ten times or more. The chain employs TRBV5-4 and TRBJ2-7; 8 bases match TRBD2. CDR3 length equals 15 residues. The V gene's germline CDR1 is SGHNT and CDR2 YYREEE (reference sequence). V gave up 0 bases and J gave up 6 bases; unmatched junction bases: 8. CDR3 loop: CASSLDRGGRTEQYF. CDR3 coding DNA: TGTGCCAGCAGCTTGGATCGGGGCGGGAGGACCGAGCAGTACTTC. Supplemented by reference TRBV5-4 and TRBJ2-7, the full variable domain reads ETGVTQSPTHLIKTRGQQVTLRCSSQSGHNTVSWYQQALGQGPQFIFQYYREEENGRGNFPPRFSGLQFPNYSSELNVNALELDDSALYLCASSLDRGGRTEQYFGPGTRLTVT.

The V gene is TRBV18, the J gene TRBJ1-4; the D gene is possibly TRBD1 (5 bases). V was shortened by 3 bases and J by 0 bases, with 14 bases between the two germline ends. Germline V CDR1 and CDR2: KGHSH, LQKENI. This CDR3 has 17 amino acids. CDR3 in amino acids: CASSPKVTDPTNEKLFF. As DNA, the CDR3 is TGTGCCAGCTCACCGAAAGTGACAGACCCAACTAATGAAAAACTGTTTTTT.

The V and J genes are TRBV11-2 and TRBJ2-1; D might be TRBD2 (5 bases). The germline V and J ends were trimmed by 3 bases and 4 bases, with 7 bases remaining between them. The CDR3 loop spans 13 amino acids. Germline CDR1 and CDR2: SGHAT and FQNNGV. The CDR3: CASSFDYYNEQFF. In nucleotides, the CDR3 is TGTGCCAGCAGCTTTGACTATTACAATGAGCAGTTCTTC.

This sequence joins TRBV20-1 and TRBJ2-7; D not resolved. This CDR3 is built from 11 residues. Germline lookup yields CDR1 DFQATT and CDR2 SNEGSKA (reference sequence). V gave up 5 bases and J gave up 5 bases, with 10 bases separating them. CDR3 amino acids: CSAPFWDEQYF. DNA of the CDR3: TGCAGTGCTCCCTTTTGGGACGAGCAGTACTTC.

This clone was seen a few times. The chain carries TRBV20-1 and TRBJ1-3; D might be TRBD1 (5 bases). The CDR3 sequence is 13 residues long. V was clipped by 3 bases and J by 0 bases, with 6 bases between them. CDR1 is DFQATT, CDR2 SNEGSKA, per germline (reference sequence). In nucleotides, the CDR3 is TGCAGTGCTAGGGGGGGCTCTGGAAACACCATATATTTT. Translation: CSARGGSGNTIYF.

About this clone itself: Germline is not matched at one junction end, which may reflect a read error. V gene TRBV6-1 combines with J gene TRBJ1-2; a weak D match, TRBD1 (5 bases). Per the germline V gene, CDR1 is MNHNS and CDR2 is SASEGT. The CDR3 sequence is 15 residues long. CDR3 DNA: TGTGCCAGCAGCCCGGGGGGGGTGACATTCTATGGCTACAACTTC. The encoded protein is CASSPGGVTFYGYNF.

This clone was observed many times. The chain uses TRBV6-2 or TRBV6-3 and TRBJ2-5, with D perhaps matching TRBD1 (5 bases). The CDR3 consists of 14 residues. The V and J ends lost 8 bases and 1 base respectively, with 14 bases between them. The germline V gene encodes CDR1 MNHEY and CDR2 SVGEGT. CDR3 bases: TGTGCCAGCGCCGACAGCGTCTTCCAAGAGACCCAGTACTTC. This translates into CASADSVFQETQYF.

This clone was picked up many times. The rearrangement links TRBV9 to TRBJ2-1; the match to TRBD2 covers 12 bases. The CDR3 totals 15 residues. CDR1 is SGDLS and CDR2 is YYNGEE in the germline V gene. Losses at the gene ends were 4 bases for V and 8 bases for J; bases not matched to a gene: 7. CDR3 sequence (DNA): TGTGCCAGCAGCCTCGGACTAGCGGGGCTCGATGAGCAGTTCTTC. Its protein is CASSLGLAGLDEQFF.

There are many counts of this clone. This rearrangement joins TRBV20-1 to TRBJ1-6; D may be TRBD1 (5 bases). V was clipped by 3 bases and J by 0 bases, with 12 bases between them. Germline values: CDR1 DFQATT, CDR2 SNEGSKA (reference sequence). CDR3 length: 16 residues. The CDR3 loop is CSAREQAGSYNSPLHF. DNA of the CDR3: TGCAGTGCTAGGGAACAGGCGGGCTCCTATAATTCACCCCTCCACTTT.

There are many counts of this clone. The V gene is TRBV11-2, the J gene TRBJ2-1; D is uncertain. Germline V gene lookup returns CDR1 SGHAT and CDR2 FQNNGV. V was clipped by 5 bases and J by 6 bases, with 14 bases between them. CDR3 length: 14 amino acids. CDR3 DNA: TGTGCCAGCAGCCGATCGACTCCTTCCAATGAGCAGTTCTTC. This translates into CASSRSTPSNEQFF.

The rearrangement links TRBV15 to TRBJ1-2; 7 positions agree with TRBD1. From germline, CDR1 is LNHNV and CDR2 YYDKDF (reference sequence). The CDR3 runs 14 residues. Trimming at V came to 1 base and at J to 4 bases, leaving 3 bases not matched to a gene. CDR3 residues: CATSRGDRVYGYTF. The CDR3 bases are TGTGCCACCAGCAGAGGAGACAGGGTCTATGGCTACACCTTC.

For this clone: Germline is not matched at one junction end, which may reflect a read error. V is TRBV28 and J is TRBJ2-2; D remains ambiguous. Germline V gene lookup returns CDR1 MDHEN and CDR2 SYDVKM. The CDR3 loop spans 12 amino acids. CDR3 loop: CASLVLTGELFF. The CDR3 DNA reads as TGTGCCAGCCTGGTTTTGACCGGCGAGCTGTTTTTT. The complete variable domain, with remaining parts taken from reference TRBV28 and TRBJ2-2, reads DVKVTQSSRYLVKRTGEKVFLECVQDMDHENMFWYRQDPGLGLRLIYFSYDVKMKEKGDIPEGYSVSREKKERFSLILESASTNQTSMYLCASLVLTGELFFGEGSRLTVL.

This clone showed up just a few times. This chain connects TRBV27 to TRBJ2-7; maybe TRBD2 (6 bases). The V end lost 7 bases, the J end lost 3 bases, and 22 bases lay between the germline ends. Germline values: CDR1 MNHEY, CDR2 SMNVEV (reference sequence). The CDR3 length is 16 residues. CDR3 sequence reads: CASNSGGAKRHYEQYF. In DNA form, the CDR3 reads TGTGCCAGCAACTCGGGCGGGGCTAAAAGACACTACGAGCAGTACTTC.

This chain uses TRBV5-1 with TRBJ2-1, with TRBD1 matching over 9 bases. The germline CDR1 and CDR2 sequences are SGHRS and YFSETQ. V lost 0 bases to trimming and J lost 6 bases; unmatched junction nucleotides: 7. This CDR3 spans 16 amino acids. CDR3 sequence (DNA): TGCGCCAGCAGCTTGGCCCCAGGGACAGGGTCCAATGAGCAGTTCTTC. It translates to CASSLAPGTGSNEQFF.

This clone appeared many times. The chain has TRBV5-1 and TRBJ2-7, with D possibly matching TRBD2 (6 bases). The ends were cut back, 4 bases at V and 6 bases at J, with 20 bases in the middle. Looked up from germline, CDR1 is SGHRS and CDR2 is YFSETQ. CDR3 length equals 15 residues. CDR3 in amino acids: CASSRTWGDAGEQYF. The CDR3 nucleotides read TGCGCCAGCAGCCGGACTTGGGGGGACGCGGGCGAGCAGTACTTC.

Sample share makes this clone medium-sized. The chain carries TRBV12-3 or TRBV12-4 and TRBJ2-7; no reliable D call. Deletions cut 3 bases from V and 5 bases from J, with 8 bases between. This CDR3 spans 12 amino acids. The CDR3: CASSFRVDEQYF. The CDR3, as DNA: TGTGCCAGCAGTTTTAGGGTGGACGAGCAGTACTTC.

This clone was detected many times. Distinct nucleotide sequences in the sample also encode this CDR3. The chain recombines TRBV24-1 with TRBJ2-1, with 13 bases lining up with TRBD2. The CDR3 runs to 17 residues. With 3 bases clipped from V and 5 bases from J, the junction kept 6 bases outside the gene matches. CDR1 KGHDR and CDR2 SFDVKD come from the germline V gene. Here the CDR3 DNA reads TGTGCCACCAGTGATCTAGGGACTAGCGGGACGGACAATGAGCAGTTCTTC. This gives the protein CATSDLGTSGTDNEQFF.

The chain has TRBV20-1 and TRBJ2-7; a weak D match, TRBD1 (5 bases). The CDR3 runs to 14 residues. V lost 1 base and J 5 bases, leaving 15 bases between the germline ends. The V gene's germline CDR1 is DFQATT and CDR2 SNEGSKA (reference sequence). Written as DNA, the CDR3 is TGCAGTGCTAGAGCCCCCCAGGGCTTCGACGAGCAGTACTTC. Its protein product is CSARAPQGFDEQYF.

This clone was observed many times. The CDR3 DNA reads as TGTGCCAGCAGTGGAGCGCCGTTAGCGGGGCCCAATGAGCAGTTCTTC. Amino acids: CASSGAPLAGPNEQFF. This chain connects TRBV6-1 to TRBJ2-1, with TRBD2 identical over 8 bases. The germline gives CDR1 MNHNS, CDR2 SASEGT. CDR3 length equals 16 residues. V lost 4 bases to trimming and J lost 6 bases; unmatched junction nucleotides: 11.

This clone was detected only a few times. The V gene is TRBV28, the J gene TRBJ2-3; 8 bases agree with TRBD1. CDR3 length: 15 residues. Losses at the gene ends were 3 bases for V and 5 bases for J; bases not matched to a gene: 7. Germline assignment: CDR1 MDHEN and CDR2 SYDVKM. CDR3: CASSLRTGRRDTQYF. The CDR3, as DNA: TGTGCCAGCAGTTTGAGGACAGGGAGGAGAGATACGCAGTATTTT.

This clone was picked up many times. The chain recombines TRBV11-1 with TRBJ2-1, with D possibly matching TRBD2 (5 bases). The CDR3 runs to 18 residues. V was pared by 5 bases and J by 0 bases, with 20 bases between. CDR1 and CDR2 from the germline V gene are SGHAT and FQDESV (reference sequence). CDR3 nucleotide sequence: TGTGCCAGCAGCCCAAGCCAACTAGTAAGAAGCTCCTACAATGAGCAGTTCTTC. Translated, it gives CASSPSQLVRSSYNEQFF.

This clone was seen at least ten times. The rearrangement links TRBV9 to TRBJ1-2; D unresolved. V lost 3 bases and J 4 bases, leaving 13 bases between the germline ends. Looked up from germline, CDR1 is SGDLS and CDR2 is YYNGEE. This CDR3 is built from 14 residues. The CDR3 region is CASSAGGSLYGYTF. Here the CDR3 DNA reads TGTGCCAGCAGCGCCGGAGGAAGTCTCTATGGCTACACCTTC. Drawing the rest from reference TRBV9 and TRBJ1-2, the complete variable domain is DSGVTQTPKHLITATGQRVTLRCSPRSGDLSVYWYQQSLDQGLQFLIQYYNGEERAKGNILERFSAQQFPDLHSELNLSSLELGDSALYFCASSAGGSLYGYTFGSGTRLTVV.